This passage covers 6 T cell receptor beta chains from one sample sequenced in a study of T cell responses to AZD1222 COVID-19 vaccine (dated by TCRdb to the early 2020s). Libraries were made using the immunoSEQ multiplex PCR assay. Here the immuneACCESS table is served through TCRdb, limited to in-frame sequences with V and J called. Missing clones are a known gap in these copies; in checked studies unresolved V genes cover under half, and the rest lacks a known reason. The sample has around 99,000 clones on record, around 90% of them singletons. The ten largest clones add up to approximately 7% of the sample. The sample's time point label, in plain terms: baseline before first vaccination. Sequences were derived from peripheral blood, sampled on day 0 of AZD1222 vaccination. These receptor sequences come from an adult in good health.

The rearrangement uses TRBV3-1 (or the pseudogene TRBV3-2) and TRBJ2-2, with a tentative D call TRBD1 (6 bases). Germline CDR1 is LGHDT and CDR2 is YNNKEL (reference sequence). Trimming took off 0 bases at V and 1 base at J, with 9 bases between the two ends. The CDR3 is 16 amino acids. The CDR3 reads CASSQDRGGNTGELFF. The CDR3 nucleotides are TGTGCCAGCAGCCAAGACAGGGGCGGGAACACCGGGGAGCTGTTTTTT.

The V call is TRBV2, the J call TRBJ2-1, with D perhaps TRBD2 (5 bases). The V gene's germline CDR1 is SNHLY and CDR2 FYNNEI. Trimming left V 3 bases short and J 3 bases short, with 12 bases between. The CDR3 sequence is 15 residues long. CDR3 protein: CASSDRASGYNEQFF. The DNA for the CDR3 is TGTGCCAGCAGTGACAGAGCGAGCGGCTACAATGAGCAGTTCTTC.

This clone was seen once. This chain uses TRBV7-2 with TRBJ2-7, with D possibly matching TRBD2 (6 bases). Looked up from germline, CDR1 is SGHTA and CDR2 is FQGNSA. Trimming left V 6 bases short and J 1 base short, with 10 bases between. The CDR3 is made up of 13 amino acids. The CDR3 protein is CASRGGISYEQYF. The CDR3 DNA reads as TGTGCCAGCAGGGGGGGAATTTCCTACGAGCAGTACTTC.

The chain uses TRBV28 and TRBJ2-7, with D unclear. From germline, CDR1 is MDHEN and CDR2 SYDVKM. The V and J ends lost 11 bases and 2 bases respectively, with 16 bases between them. The CDR3 is 13 amino acids. The CDR3 DNA is TGTGCCTCCAGGTTGGAAGGCCCCTACGAGCAGTACTTC. Translation gives CASRLEGPYEQYF.

The chain uses TRBV4-3 and TRBJ2-5, with D tentatively TRBD2 (6 bases). Germline CDR1 is LGHNA and CDR2 is YSLEER. The CDR3 is made up of 15 amino acids. With 4 bases removed from V and 5 bases from J, the gap between germline ends came to 17 bases. The CDR3 here is CASSRSGGSGETQYF. In DNA, the CDR3 is TGCGCCAGCAGCCGGAGTGGTGGGAGCGGGGAGACCCAGTACTTC.

The CDR3 region has the DNA TGTGCCAGCAGTGAAGGGCACAAAAACATTCAGTACTTC. Its translation is CASSEGHKNIQYF. The chain is built from TRBV6-4 and TRBJ2-4; no definite D call. CDR3 length: 13 amino acids. CDR1 is MRHNA and CDR2 is SNTAGT in the germline V gene. V dropped 3 bases and J dropped 3 bases, with 6 bases sitting between them.